This entry is about one TCR beta chain. The germline V gene has CDR1 MGHRA and CDR2 YSYEKL. V gave up 1 base and J gave up 7 bases; unmatched junction bases: 16. The CDR3 is made up of 18 amino acids. The source of the sample is a study of shared clonotypes between healthy human individuals. For sorted subsets, roughly 200 ng DNA per replicate equaled about 30,000 T cell genomes. Clones were sequenced by immunoSEQ multiplex PCR, and TCRdb holds only the in-frame ones, with some missing. Counted here are over a million clones, around 78% occurring once; the ten biggest clones make up 0.55% to 0.7%. The rearrangement uses TRBV4-1 and TRBJ2-7; TRBD1 matches 10 bases. Sequencing was done on a sample of memory CD4+ T cells from PBMCs. Subset: CD45RA-negative fraction. The sequence came from a man aged 18 to 29 in good health. Some clones in this sample may be carry-over from other donors' samples. The CDR3 sequence: CASSQGSAPGTGVREQYF. CDR3 nucleotides: TGCGCCAGCAGCCAAGGGAGCGCCCCCGGGACAGGGGTTCGGGAGCAGTACTTC.